This TCR beta chain was found in a study of molecular identifiers for immune sequencing clone quantification. Study-level information: Four of five splits of RNA from about 20,000 or 100,000 naive CD8 cells were sequenced in replicates.

The V gene end was trimmed by 7 bases and the J gene end by 6 bases; junction bases not matched to a gene: 7. CDR3 length equals 13 residues. Germline CDR1 is SGHRS and CDR2 is YFSETQ. A single record per CDR3 protein comes from TCRdb applying MiXCR to the PCR reads. This sample has about 510,000 distinct CDR3 sequences, with around 23% found just once. This clonotype came up many times. The sequencing sample was made of naive CD8+ T cells from blood, with Jurkat cell RNA spiked in. Described subset: FACS-sorted CD8+CD4-CCR7+CD45RA+ naive T cells. This clonotype was sampled from a human donor in good health. Some libraries in this study had Jurkat cell RNA spiked in. J is TRBJ2-1 and V is TRBV5-1, with TRBD1 identical over 7 bases. The CDR3 protein is CASGTTGSNEQFF. The CDR3 DNA follows: TGCGCCAGCGGGACGACAGGGTCCAATGAGCAGTTCTTC.